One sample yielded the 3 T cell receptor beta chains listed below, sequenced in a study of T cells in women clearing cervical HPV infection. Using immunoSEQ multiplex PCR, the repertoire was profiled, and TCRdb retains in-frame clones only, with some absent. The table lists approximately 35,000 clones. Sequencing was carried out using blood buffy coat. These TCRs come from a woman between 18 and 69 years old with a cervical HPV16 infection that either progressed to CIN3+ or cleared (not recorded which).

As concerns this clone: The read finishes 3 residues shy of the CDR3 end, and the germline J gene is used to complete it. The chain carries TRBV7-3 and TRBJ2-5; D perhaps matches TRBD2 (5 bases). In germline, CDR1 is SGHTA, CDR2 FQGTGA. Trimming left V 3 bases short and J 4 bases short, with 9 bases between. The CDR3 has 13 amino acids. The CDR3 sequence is CASSLAGGETQYF. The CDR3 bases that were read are TGTGCCAGCAGCTTGGCGGGTGGAGAGACC.

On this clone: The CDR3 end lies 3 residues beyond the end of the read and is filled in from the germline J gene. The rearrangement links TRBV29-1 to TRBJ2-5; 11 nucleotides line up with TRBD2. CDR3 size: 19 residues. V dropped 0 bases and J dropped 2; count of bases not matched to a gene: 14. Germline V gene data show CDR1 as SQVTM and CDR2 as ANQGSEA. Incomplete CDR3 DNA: TGCAGCGTTGAAGATCCGTGGCTAGCGGGGGGACGGGGGCAAGAGACC. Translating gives CSVEDPWLAGGRGQET. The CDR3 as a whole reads CSVEDPWLAGGRGQETQYF.

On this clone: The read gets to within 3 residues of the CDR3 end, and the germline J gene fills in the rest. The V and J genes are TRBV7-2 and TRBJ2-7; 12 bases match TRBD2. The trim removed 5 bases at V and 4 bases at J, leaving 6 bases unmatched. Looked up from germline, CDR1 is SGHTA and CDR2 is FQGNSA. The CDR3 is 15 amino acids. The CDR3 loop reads CASSRGLAGTYEQYF. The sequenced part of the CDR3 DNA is TGTGCCAGCAGCCGTGGACTAGCGGGGACATACGAG.